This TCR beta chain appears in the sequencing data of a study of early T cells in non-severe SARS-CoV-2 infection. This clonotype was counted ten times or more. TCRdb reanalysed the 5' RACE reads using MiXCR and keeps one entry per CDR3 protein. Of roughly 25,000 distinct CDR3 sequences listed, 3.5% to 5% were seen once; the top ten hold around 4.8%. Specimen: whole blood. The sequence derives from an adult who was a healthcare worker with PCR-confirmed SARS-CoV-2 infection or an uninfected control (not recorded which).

The CDR3 here is CASSSSGTGGYGYTF. The CDR3 nucleotides are TGCGCCAGCAGCTCCTCCGGGACAGGGGGCTATGGCTACACCTTC. V and J are TRBV5-1 and TRBJ1-2; 11 nucleotides match TRBD1. CDR3 length: 15 residues. Germline CDR1 SGHRS, CDR2 YFSETQ. Trimming cost V 3 bases and J 4 bases; bases outside gene matches: 5.